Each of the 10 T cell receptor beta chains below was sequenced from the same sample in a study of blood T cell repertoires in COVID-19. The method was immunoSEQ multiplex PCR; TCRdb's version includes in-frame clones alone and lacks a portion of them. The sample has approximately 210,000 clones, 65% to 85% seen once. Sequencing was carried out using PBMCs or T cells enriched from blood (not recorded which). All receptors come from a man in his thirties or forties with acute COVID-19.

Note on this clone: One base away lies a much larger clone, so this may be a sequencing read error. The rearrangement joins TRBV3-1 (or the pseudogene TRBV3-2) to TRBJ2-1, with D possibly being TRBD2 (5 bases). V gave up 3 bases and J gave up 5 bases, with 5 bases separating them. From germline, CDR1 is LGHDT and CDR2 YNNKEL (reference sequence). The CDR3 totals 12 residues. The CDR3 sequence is CASSHGDNEQFF. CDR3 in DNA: TGTGCCAGCAGCCACGGGGACAATGAGCAGTTCTTC.

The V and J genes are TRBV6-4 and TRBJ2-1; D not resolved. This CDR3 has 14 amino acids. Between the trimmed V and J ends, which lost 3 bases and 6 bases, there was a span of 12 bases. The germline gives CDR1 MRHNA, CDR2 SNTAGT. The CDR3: CASSEAEWANEQFF. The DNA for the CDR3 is TGTGCCAGCAGTGAAGCCGAGTGGGCCAATGAGCAGTTCTTC.

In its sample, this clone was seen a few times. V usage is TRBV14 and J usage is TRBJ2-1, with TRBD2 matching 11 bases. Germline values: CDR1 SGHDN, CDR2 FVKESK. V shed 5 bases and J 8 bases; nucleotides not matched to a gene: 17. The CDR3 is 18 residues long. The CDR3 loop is CASSNGTSGVHHKDEQFF. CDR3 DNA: TGTGCCAGCAGCAATGGGACTAGCGGTGTGCATCACAAGGATGAGCAGTTCTTC. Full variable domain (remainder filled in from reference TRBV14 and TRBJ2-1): EAGVTQFPSHSVIEKGQTVTLRCDPISGHDNLYWYRRVMGKEIKFLLHFVKESKQDESGMPNNRFLAERTGGTYSTLKVQPAELEDSGVYFCASSNGTSGVHHKDEQFFGPGTRLTVL.

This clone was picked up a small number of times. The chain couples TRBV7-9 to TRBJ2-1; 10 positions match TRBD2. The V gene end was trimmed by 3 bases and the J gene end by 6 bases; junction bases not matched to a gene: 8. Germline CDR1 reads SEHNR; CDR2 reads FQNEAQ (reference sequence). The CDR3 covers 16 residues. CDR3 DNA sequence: TGTGCCAGCAGCTTTCTAGGAAGCGGGGGGGCCAATGAGCAGTTCTTC. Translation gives CASSFLGSGGANEQFF.

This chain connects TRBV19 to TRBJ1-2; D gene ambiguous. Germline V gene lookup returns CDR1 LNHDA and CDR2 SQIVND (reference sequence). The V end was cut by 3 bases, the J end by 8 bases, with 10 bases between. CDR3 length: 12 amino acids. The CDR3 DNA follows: TGTGCCAGTAGTATCGTCGCGGGGGGCTACACCTTC. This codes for CASSIVAGGYTF.

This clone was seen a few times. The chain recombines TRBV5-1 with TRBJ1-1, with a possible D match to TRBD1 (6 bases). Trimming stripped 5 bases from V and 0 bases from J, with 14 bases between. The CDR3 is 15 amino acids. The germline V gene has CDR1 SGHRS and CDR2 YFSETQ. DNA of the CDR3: TGCGCCAGCAGACCAGGGGAGCTCATGAACACTGAAGCTTTCTTT. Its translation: CASRPGELMNTEAFF.

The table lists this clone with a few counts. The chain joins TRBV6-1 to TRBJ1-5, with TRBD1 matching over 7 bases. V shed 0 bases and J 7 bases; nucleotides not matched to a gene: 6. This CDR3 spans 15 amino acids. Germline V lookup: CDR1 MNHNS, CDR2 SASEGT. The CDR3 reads CASSEASTGAQPQHF. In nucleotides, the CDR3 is TGTGCCAGCAGTGAAGCGAGCACAGGGGCACAGCCCCAGCATTTT.

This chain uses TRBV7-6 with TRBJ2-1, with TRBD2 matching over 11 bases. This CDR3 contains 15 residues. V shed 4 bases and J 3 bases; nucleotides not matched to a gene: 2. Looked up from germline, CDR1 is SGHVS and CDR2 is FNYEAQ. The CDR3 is CASSSGTSGYNEQFF. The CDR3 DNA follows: TGTGCCAGCAGCTCCGGGACTAGCGGCTACAATGAGCAGTTCTTC.

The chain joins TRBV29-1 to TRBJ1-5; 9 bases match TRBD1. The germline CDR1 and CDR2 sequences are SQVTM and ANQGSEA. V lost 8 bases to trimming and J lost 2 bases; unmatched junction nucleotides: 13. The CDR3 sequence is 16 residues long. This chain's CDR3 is CSPGQGISYRNQPQHF. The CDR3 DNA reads TGCAGCCCGGGACAGGGAATTAGTTATCGCAATCAGCCCCAGCATTTT. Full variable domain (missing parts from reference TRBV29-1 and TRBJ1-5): SAVISQKPSRDICQRGTSLTIQCQVDSQVTMMFWYRQQPGQSLTLIATANQGSEATYESGFVIDKFPISRPNLTFSTLTVSNMSPEDSSIYLCSPGQGISYRNQPQHFGDGTRLSIL.

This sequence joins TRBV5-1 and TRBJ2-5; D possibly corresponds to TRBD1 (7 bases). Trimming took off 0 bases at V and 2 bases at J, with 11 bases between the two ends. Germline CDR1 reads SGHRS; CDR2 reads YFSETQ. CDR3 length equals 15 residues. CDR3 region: CASSLVPGGQETQYF. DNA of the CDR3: TGCGCCAGCAGCTTGGTACCAGGGGGGCAAGAGACCCAGTACTTC.